The clone carrying this T cell receptor (beta chain) appeared a few times. What it recognizes is unknown. The entry originates in a study of blood T cells in healthy people across ages. Study results and caveats: Diversity estimates drawn from one million T cells were deemed underestimates. A roughly linear fall in TCR beta diversity per million T cells was seen with increasing age.

Trimming shortened V by 5 bases and J by 1 base, and 11 bases separated the two germline ends. The CDR3 sequence is 14 residues long. Together with a sample-barcoded 5' primer, a J-beta primer mix was included in a second PCR lasting roughly 7 to 11 cycles. Every cDNA molecule carried a tag from a template-switch adaptor bearing 12 random nucleotides. TCRdb passed the 5' RACE reads through MiXCR, listing each CDR3 protein once. The sample lists 850,000 to 950,000 distinct CDR3 sequences; about 30% were seen once. The sequencing input was blood. This sequence joins TRBV12-3 or TRBV12-4 and TRBJ1-1; the D is unclear. The clonotype was recovered from a woman aged 80 or over in good health. The DNA for the CDR3 is TGTGCCAGCAGTGTCCACGGGAGGAACACTGAAGCTTTCTTT. Translation gives CASSVHGRNTEAFF.